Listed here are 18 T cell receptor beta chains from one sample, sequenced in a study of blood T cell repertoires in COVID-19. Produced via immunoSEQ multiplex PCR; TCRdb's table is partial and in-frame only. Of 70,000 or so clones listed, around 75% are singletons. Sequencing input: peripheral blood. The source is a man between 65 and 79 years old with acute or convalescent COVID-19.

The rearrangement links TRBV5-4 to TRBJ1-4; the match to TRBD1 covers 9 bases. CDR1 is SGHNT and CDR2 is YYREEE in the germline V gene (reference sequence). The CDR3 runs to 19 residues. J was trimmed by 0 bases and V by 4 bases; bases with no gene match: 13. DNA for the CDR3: TGTGCCAGCAGCCGGAGCCGGACAGGGGAACGTGCAACTAATGAAAAACTGTTTTTT. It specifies CASSRSRTGERATNEKLFF.

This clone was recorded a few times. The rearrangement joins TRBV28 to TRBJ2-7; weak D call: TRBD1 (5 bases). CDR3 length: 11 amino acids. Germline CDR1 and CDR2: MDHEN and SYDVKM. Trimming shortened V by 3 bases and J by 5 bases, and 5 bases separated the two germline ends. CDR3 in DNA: TGTGCCAGCAGTTTCAGGGACGAGCAGTACTTC. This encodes CASSFRDEQYF.

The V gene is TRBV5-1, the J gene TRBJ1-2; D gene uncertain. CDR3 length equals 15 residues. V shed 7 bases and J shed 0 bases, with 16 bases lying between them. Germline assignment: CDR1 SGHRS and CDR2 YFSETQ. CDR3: CASGSETWSNYGYTF. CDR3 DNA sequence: TGCGCCAGCGGGAGCGAAACGTGGTCTAACTATGGCTACACCTTC.

The chain's CDR3 is CASSTTGANSPLHF. CDR3 bases: TGTGCCAGTAGTACCACAGGGGCAAATTCACCCCTCCACTTT. The chain carries TRBV19 and TRBJ1-6; TRBD1 matches at 7 bases. Germline lookup yields CDR1 LNHDA and CDR2 SQIVND (reference sequence). The CDR3 contains 14 residues. The V segment lost 4 bases and the J segment 7 bases; nucleotides outside the gene matches: 4.

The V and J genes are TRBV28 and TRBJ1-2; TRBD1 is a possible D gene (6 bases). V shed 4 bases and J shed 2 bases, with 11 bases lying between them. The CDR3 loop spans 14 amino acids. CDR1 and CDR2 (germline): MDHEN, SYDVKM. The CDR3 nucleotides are TGTGCCAGCAGTTGGACAGTTTACAACTATGGCTACACCTTC. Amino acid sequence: CASSWTVYNYGYTF.

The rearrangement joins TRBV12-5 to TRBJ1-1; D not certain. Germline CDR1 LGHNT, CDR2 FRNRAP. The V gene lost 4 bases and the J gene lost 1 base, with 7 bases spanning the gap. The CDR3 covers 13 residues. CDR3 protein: CASGYDTNTEAFF. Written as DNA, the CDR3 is TGTGCTAGTGGTTACGACACGAACACTGAAGCTTTCTTT.

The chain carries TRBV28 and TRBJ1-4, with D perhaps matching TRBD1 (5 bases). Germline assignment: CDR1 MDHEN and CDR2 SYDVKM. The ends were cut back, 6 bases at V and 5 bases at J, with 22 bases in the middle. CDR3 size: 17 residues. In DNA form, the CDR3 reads TGTGCCAGCAGACCACCTTTAGGACATGCACCAAATGAAAAACTGTTTTTT. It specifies CASRPPLGHAPNEKLFF.

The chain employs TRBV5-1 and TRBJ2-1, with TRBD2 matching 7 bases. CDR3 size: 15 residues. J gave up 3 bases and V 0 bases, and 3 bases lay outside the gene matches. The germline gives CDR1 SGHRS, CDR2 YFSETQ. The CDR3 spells CASSLAASGYNEQFF. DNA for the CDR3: TGCGCCAGCAGCTTGGCGGCTAGCGGCTACAATGAGCAGTTCTTC.

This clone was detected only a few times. The CDR3 reads CASSPPPEVARDYEQYF. DNA for the CDR3: TGTGCCAGCAGTCCCCCCCCTGAGGTAGCGAGGGACTACGAGCAGTACTTC. The chain couples TRBV25-1 to TRBJ2-7, with D possibly TRBD2 on 5 matching bases. Trimming left V 5 bases short and J 3 bases short, with 23 bases between. This CDR3 is 17 amino acids long. Looked up from germline, CDR1 is MGHDK and CDR2 is SYGVNS.

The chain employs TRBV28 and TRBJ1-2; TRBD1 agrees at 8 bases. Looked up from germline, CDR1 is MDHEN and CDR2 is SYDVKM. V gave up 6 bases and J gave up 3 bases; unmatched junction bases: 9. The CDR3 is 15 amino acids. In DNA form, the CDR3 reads TGTGCCAGCAGGCCCCTGGGGACAGGCGACTATGGCTACACCTTC. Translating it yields CASRPLGTGDYGYTF.

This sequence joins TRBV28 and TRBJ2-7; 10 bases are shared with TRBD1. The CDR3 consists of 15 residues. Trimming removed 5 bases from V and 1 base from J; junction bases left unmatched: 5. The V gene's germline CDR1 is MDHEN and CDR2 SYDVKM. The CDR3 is CASSVPGQGSYEQYF. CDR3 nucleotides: TGTGCCAGCAGTGTTCCGGGACAGGGGTCCTACGAGCAGTACTTC.

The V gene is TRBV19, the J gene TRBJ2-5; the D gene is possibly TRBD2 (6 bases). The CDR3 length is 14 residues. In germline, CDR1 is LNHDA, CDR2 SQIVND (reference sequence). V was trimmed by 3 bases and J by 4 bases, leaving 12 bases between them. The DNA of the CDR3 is TGTGCCAGTAGTATGCAGGGAGGCTCAGAGACCCAGTACTTC. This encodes CASSMQGGSETQYF. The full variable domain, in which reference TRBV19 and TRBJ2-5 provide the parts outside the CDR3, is DGGITQSPKYLFRKEGQNVTLSCEQNLNHDAMYWYRQDPGQGLRLIYYSQIVNDFQKGDIAEGYSVSREKKESFPLTVTSAQKNPTAFYLCASSMQGGSETQYFGPGTRLLVL.

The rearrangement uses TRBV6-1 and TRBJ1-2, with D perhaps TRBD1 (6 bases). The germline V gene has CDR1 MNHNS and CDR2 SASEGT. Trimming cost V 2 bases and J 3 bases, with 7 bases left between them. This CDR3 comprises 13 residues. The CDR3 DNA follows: TGTGCCAGCAGTGAAAACAGGGACTATGGCTACACCTTC. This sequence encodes CASSENRDYGYTF.

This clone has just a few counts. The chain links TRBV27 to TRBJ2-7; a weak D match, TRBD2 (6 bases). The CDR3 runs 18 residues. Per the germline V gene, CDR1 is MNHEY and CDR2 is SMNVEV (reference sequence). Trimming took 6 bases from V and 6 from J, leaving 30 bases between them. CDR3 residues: CASRFGRPGLLFESEQYF. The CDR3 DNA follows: TGTGCCAGCAGATTCGGTCGTCCGGGACTTTTGTTCGAGAGCGAGCAGTACTTC.

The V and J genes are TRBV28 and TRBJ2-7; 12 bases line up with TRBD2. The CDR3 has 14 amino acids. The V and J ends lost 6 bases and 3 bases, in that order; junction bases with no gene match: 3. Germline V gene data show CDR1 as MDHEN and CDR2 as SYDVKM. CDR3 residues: CASRTSGRYYEQYF. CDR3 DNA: TGTGCCAGCAGAACTAGCGGGAGGTACTACGAGCAGTACTTC.

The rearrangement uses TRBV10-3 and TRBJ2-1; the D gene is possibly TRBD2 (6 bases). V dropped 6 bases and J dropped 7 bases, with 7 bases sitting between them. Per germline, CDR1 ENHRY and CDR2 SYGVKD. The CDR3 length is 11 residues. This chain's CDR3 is CAISGLNEQFF. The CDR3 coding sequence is TGTGCCATCAGCGGACTAAATGAGCAGTTCTTC.

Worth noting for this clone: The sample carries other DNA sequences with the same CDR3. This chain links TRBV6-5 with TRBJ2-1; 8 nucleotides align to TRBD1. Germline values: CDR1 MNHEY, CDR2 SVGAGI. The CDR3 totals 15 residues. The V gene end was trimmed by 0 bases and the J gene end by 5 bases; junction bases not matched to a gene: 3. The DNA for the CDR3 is TGTGCCAGCAGTTACTCCGGACAGGGTAACAATGAGCAGTTCTTC. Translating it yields CASSYSGQGNNEQFF.

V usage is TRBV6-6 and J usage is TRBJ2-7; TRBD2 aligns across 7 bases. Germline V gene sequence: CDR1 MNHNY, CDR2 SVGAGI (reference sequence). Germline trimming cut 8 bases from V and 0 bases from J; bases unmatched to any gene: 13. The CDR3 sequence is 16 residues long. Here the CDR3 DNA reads TGTGCCAGCCGGGCCCGCGGACTAGACTTCTCCTACGAGCAGTACTTC. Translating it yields CASRARGLDFSYEQYF.